A single sample is the source of the 25 T cell receptor beta chains below, sequenced in a study of T cells after posttransplantation cyclophosphamide. TCRdb's copy holds only in-frame clones and misses some; the assay was immunoSEQ multiplex PCR. The sample yields roughly 49,000 clones, without any singletons. The sequencing sample was made of PBMCs. The receptors derive from a man aged 35-49 years in good health, CMV-negative, and a related stem cell transplant donor.

Many counts were recorded for this clone. The chain joins TRBV28 to TRBJ1-5, with TRBD1 matching over 9 bases. CDR1 MDHEN and CDR2 SYDVKM come from the germline V gene. The CDR3 length is 19 residues. J gave up 1 base and V 1 base, and 11 bases lay outside the gene matches. The chain's CDR3 is CASSLLAWTGVLSNQPQHF. The CDR3 coding sequence is TGTGCCAGCAGTTTATTAGCGTGGACAGGGGTCTTAAGCAATCAGCCCCAGCATTTT. Drawing the rest from reference TRBV28 and TRBJ1-5, the complete variable domain is DVKVTQSSRYLVKRTGEKVFLECVQDMDHENMFWYRQDPGLGLRLIYFSYDVKMKEKGDIPEGYSVSREKKERFSLILESASTNQTSMYLCASSLLAWTGVLSNQPQHFGDGTRLSIL.

This clone was seen many times. The V gene is TRBV27, the J gene TRBJ2-5, with TRBD2 matching 7 bases. The CDR3 has 16 residues. Per the germline V gene, CDR1 is MNHEY and CDR2 is SMNVEV (reference sequence). The V and J ends lost 3 bases and 5 bases, in that order; junction bases with no gene match: 12. DNA for the CDR3: TGTGCCAGCAGTTTGGGACCTGGGGAGGGCCCTGAGACCCAGTACTTC. Encoded protein: CASSLGPGEGPETQYF.

This clone was counted ten times or more. The chain joins TRBV5-1 to TRBJ2-1; maybe TRBD2 (5 bases). V dropped 4 bases and J dropped 4 bases, with 15 bases sitting between them. Germline CDR1 is SGHRS and CDR2 is YFSETQ. There are 15 residues in the CDR3. As DNA, the CDR3 is TGCGCCAGCAGCCTGGACGGGGAGCCTTACAATGAGCAGTTCTTC. This encodes CASSLDGEPYNEQFF.

This clone was observed a few times. At one boundary the junction diverges from the germline segment, which might be a read error. J is TRBJ2-7 and V is TRBV28; TRBD1 aligns across 9 bases. This CDR3 is 15 amino acids long. Per the germline V gene, CDR1 is MDHEN and CDR2 is SYDVKM. CDR3 in amino acids: CASGFTGGASYEQYF. DNA of the CDR3: TGTGCCAGCGGTTTTACAGGGGGCGCCTCCTACGAGCAGTACTTC.

This clone was seen many times. This chain uses TRBV7-2 with TRBJ2-1; D remains ambiguous. This CDR3 is built from 11 residues. Trimming left V 1 base short and J 14 bases short, with 9 bases between. Germline values: CDR1 SGHTA, CDR2 FQGNSA. CDR3 DNA sequence: TGTGCCAGCAGCTTAGGCGCGGTCGAGTTCTTC. This translates into CASSLGAVEFF. The whole variable domain, filled in from reference TRBV7-2 and TRBJ2-1, reads GAGVSQSPSNKVTEKGKDVELRCDPISGHTALYWYRQSLGQGLEFLIYFQGNSAPDKSGLPSDRFSAERTGGSVSTLTIQRTQQEDSAVYLCASSLGAVEFFGPGTRLTVL.

This clone was counted ten times or more. The chain joins TRBV5-1 to TRBJ2-3; TRBD2 aligns across 7 bases. The CDR3 has 16 residues. Germline-derived CDR1 and CDR2 are SGHRS and YFSETQ. Trimming at V came to 0 bases and at J to 2 bases, leaving 6 bases not matched to a gene. CDR3 protein: CASSLEGGEYTDTQYF. CDR3 DNA: TGCGCCAGCAGCTTGGAGGGAGGGGAGTACACAGATACGCAGTATTTT.

Ten or more counts support this clone. V and J are TRBV7-9 and TRBJ1-4; D is unresolved. The CDR3 is made up of 16 amino acids. V gave up 4 bases and J gave up 5 bases, with 17 bases separating them. Germline V CDR1 and CDR2: SEHNR, FQNEAQ (reference sequence). CDR3 residues: CASSSPSAGGNEKLFF. The CDR3 DNA reads as TGTGCCAGCAGCTCGCCATCGGCCGGAGGCAATGAAAAACTGTTTTTT. Complete variable domain (other parts from reference TRBV7-9 and TRBJ1-4): DTGVSQNPRHKITKRGQNVTFRCDPISEHNRLYWYRQTLGQGPEFLTYFQNEAQLEKSRLLSDRFSAERPKGSFSTLEIQRTEQGDSAMYLCASSSPSAGGNEKLFFGSGTQLSVL.

The sample holds many counts of this clone. The genes are TRBV19 and TRBJ2-7; 8 nucleotides line up with TRBD1. CDR1 is LNHDA and CDR2 is SQIVND in the germline V gene (reference sequence). With 5 bases clipped from V and 2 bases from J, the junction kept 11 bases outside the gene matches. CDR3 length: 16 amino acids. The chain's CDR3 is CASSAISTGGAYEQYF. The CDR3 coding sequence is TGTGCCAGTAGTGCGATCTCAACAGGGGGTGCCTACGAGCAGTACTTC.

This clone has at least ten counts. This rearrangement joins TRBV2 to TRBJ2-5, with 9 bases aligning to TRBD1. The germline V gene has CDR1 SNHLY and CDR2 FYNNEI. The V gene end was trimmed by 4 bases and the J gene end by 5 bases; junction bases not matched to a gene: 5. This CDR3 spans 14 amino acids. CDR3 sequence (DNA): TGTGCCAGCAGTGTACAGGGGGCGGGGGAGACCCAGTACTTC. This codes for CASSVQGAGETQYF.

This clone was counted at least ten times. The chain employs TRBV19 and TRBJ1-2; D may be TRBD1 (5 bases). The CDR3 has 15 residues. Germline values: CDR1 LNHDA, CDR2 SQIVND (reference sequence). V shed 3 bases and J shed 5 bases, with 16 bases lying between them. CDR3: CASSISDSVVYGYTF. The CDR3 DNA reads TGTGCCAGTAGTATTTCAGACAGCGTGGTATATGGCTACACCTTC.

This clone was counted many times. V gene TRBV30 combines with J gene TRBJ2-7; D unclear. The CDR3 runs to 13 residues. Trimming took 3 bases from V and 7 from J, leaving 16 bases between them. Germline-derived CDR1 and CDR2 are GTSNPN and SVGIG (reference sequence). The CDR3 bases are TGTGCCTGGAGGTTTCTGGCGGTTGAGGAGCAGTACTTC. This translates into CAWRFLAVEEQYF.

The table lists this clone with many counts. V usage is TRBV2 and J usage is TRBJ1-5, with D unclear. This CDR3 spans 13 amino acids. Germline V lookup: CDR1 SNHLY, CDR2 FYNNEI. V was cut by 10 bases and J by 9 bases, with 19 bases left in between. The CDR3 loop reads CATMLTGSGPQHF. In nucleotides, the CDR3 is TGTGCCACCATGCTAACGGGGTCGGGGCCCCAGCATTTT.

This clone was picked up many times. This rearrangement joins TRBV28 to TRBJ2-7; a weak D match, TRBD1 (6 bases). Germline CDR1 and CDR2: MDHEN and SYDVKM. This CDR3 spans 14 amino acids. Trimming took off 8 bases at V and 2 bases at J, with 16 bases between the two ends. CDR3 region: CASGYRARPYEQYF. The CDR3 coding sequence is TGTGCCAGCGGATACAGGGCTCGCCCCTACGAGCAGTACTTC.

Only a few counts were recorded for this clone. The chain combines TRBV6-1 with TRBJ2-6, with a tentative D call TRBD1 (6 bases). There are 13 residues in the CDR3. V was pared by 8 bases and J by 6 bases, with 11 bases between. CDR1 and CDR2 from the germline V gene are MNHNS and SASEGT. CDR3 sequence (DNA): TGTGCCAGCGCTGGGGACATGGCCAACGTCCTGACTTTC. Translation: CASAGDMANVLTF.

Many counts were recorded for this clone. The rearrangement joins TRBV7-2 to TRBJ1-2; 10 nucleotides align to TRBD1. The CDR3 contains 15 residues. Germline CDR1 reads SGHTA; CDR2 reads FQGNSA. V lost 2 bases and J lost 4; bases outside the gene matches: 4. CDR3 DNA sequence: TGTGCCAGCAGCTTAATGACAGGGGGCTCCTATGGCTACACCTTC. It specifies CASSLMTGGSYGYTF.

This clone has at least ten counts. The gene calls are TRBV27 and TRBJ2-3, with TRBD1 as a possible D gene (5 bases). The length of the CDR3 is 12 residues. Germline values: CDR1 MNHEY, CDR2 SMNVEV (reference sequence). V lost 5 bases, J lost 7 bases, and 10 bases lay in between. The CDR3 bases are TGTGCCAGCAGTACTCCAGGGAATACGCAGTATTTT. Translating it yields CASSTPGNTQYF.

This clone was seen at least ten times. The chain recombines TRBV4-3 with TRBJ2-7; 9 bases map to TRBD2. CDR3 length: 15 residues. J was trimmed by 3 bases and V by 1 base; bases with no gene match: 4. Germline values: CDR1 LGHNA, CDR2 YSLEER. The CDR3 spells CASSQVAGEVYEQYF. The CDR3 DNA is TGCGCCAGCAGCCAAGTAGCGGGAGAAGTCTACGAGCAGTACTTC.

This clone was picked up many times. The genes are TRBV28 and TRBJ1-4, with D unresolved. With 3 bases removed from V and 8 bases from J, the gap between germline ends came to 7 bases. The V gene's germline CDR1 is MDHEN and CDR2 SYDVKM. CDR3 length equals 12 residues. The CDR3 loop reads CASSLIGEKLFF. The CDR3 bases are TGTGCCAGCAGTTTGATCGGGGAAAAACTGTTTTTT. Using reference TRBV28 and TRBJ1-4 for the parts outside the CDR3, the full variable domain is DVKVTQSSRYLVKRTGEKVFLECVQDMDHENMFWYRQDPGLGLRLIYFSYDVKMKEKGDIPEGYSVSREKKERFSLILESASTNQTSMYLCASSLIGEKLFFGSGTQLSVL.

This clone was seen a handful of times. The CDR3 region is CASSTGLGFDIQYF. The CDR3 nucleotides read TGTGCCAGCAGCACCGGACTAGGATTCGACATTCAGTACTTC. The J gene is TRBJ2-4, the V gene TRBV6-5, with 7 bases aligning to TRBD2. Losses at the gene ends were 6 bases for V and 8 bases for J; bases not matched to a gene: 10. There are 14 residues in the CDR3. CDR1 and CDR2 from the germline V gene are MNHEY and SVGAGI.

This clone was recorded at least ten times. This chain connects TRBV7-9 to TRBJ2-5; 8 bases are a match to TRBD1. Germline V gene data show CDR1 as SEHNR and CDR2 as FQNEAQ (reference sequence). This CDR3 comprises 16 residues. The V and J ends lost 2 bases and 4 bases, in that order; junction bases with no gene match: 9. For the CDR3, the DNA is TGTGCCAGCAGCTTACAACCCAGGGGGCGTGGAGAGACCCAGTACTTC. This encodes CASSLQPRGRGETQYF.

This clone came up many times. The chain recombines TRBV5-1 with TRBJ2-7; TRBD1 might be the D (7 bases). CDR1 SGHRS and CDR2 YFSETQ come from the germline V gene. The CDR3 is made up of 14 amino acids. Between the trimmed V and J ends, which lost 4 bases and 2 bases, there was a span of 13 bases. The CDR3 loop reads CASSGGDRAYEQYF. The CDR3 region has the DNA TGCGCCAGCAGCGGCGGGGACAGAGCCTACGAGCAGTACTTC.

This clone has a count of ten or more. The J gene is TRBJ2-5, the V gene TRBV4-1; D remains unclear. V dropped 2 bases and J dropped 6 bases, with 13 bases sitting between them. The germline CDR1 and CDR2 sequences are MGHRA and YSYEKL. This CDR3 region has 14 residues. In nucleotides, the CDR3 is TGCGCCAGCAGCCAACCTGAGAGAGCGAAGACCCAGTACTTC. Residues: CASSQPERAKTQYF.

The table lists this clone with many counts. V is TRBV7-9 and J is TRBJ2-1; 10 bases are a match to TRBD1. With V trimmed by 5 bases and J by 8 bases, 15 bases remained unmatched. This CDR3 contains 17 residues. Germline V gives CDR1 SEHNR, CDR2 FQNEAQ (reference sequence). This CDR3 is CASSPQGDRGLFYEQFF. As DNA, the CDR3 is TGTGCCAGCAGCCCACAGGGGGACAGGGGACTTTTTTATGAGCAGTTCTTC.

There are many counts of this clone. V gene TRBV14 combines with J gene TRBJ1-2, with TRBD1 matching 12 bases. With 6 bases clipped from V and 6 bases from J, the junction kept 8 bases outside the gene matches. This CDR3 contains 15 residues. From germline, CDR1 is SGHDN and CDR2 FVKESK. CDR3 in amino acids: CASRPRDRGLDGYTF. The CDR3 DNA is TGTGCCAGCAGACCAAGGGACAGGGGGCTTGATGGCTACACCTTC.

Many counts were recorded for this clone. V is TRBV14 and J is TRBJ2-2; 8 bases map to TRBD1. The CDR3 spans 14 residues. V lost 6 bases, J lost 5 bases, and 5 bases stayed unmatched. The germline V gene encodes CDR1 SGHDN and CDR2 FVKESK. CDR3 nucleotide sequence: TGTGCCAGCAGGGGGACAGGACGGACCGGGGAGCTGTTTTTT. Translated: CASRGTGRTGELFF.